The 16 T cell receptor beta chains in this list originate from one sample, sequenced in a study of blood T cell repertoires in COVID-19. TCRdb's copy holds only in-frame clones and misses some; the assay was immunoSEQ multiplex PCR. The data hold roughly 200,000 clones, with 88% observed a single time. Sequenced sample: peripheral blood. The receptor source for this set is a man aged 18 to 29 with active or convalescent COVID-19.

The chain employs TRBV14 and TRBJ2-1; the match to TRBD1 covers 10 bases. Germline V gene lookup returns CDR1 SGHDN and CDR2 FVKESK. V was clipped by 2 bases and J by 7 bases; unmatched bases: 11. The CDR3 spans 17 residues. The CDR3 nucleotides read TGTGCCAGCAGCCAACCCAAGGACTGGACAGGGGGAAATGAGCAGTTCTTC. It yields the protein CASSQPKDWTGGNEQFF.

Here the CDR3 DNA reads TGTGCCAGCAGTTCGACACCGGAATACGAGCAGTACTTC. Amino acids: CASSSTPEYEQYF. The chain couples TRBV28 to TRBJ2-7; D is undetermined. The CDR3 runs 13 residues. From germline, CDR1 is MDHEN and CDR2 SYDVKM. Deletions cut 4 bases from V and 4 bases from J, with 11 bases between.

The chain recombines TRBV28 with TRBJ2-2; TRBD2 aligns across 11 bases. Germline V gene lookup returns CDR1 MDHEN and CDR2 SYDVKM. This CDR3 region has 16 residues. Trimming took 7 bases from V and 7 from J; bases not matched to a gene: 11. CDR3 nucleotide sequence: TGTGCCAGCATCGCAGGAGGACTAGCGGGCGTCGGGGAGCTGTTTTTT. Its translation is CASIAGGLAGVGELFF.

The chain uses TRBV18 and TRBJ1-2; TRBD1 is a possible D gene (6 bases). Trimming shortened V by 3 bases and J by 8 bases, and 13 bases separated the two germline ends. The CDR3 has 13 residues. CDR1 and CDR2 (germline): KGHSH, LQKENI. The CDR3 spells CASSPAQGRGYTF. The CDR3 DNA follows: TGTGCCAGCTCACCCGCACAGGGTAGGGGCTACACCTTC.

The chain has TRBV19 and TRBJ1-2, with TRBD1 identical over 7 bases. V shed 7 bases, J shed 6 bases, and the junction held 8 bases outside the gene matches. CDR3 length equals 13 residues. Germline V CDR1 and CDR2: LNHDA, SQIVND (reference sequence). CDR3 DNA: TGTGCCAGTACCGCAGGGGGGTTTGATGGCTACACCTTC. It is translated as CASTAGGFDGYTF.

The V gene is TRBV7-2, the J gene TRBJ2-3; weak D call: TRBD2 (5 bases). Germline V gene lookup returns CDR1 SGHTA and CDR2 FQGNSA. CDR3 length: 14 amino acids. Trimming took 5 bases from V and 3 from J, leaving 12 bases between them. The CDR3 DNA reads TGTGCCAGCAGCCCTAGAACGGGAACAGATACGCAGTATTTT. This sequence encodes CASSPRTGTDTQYF.

A few counts support this clone. The rearrangement links TRBV27 to TRBJ2-2; the D gene is possibly TRBD2 (6 bases). The germline V and J ends were trimmed by 6 bases and 4 bases, with 18 bases remaining between them. The germline CDR1 and CDR2 sequences are MNHEY and SMNVEV (reference sequence). There are 16 residues in the CDR3. The CDR3 here is CASRSWAGLFTGELFF. The CDR3 bases are TGTGCCAGCAGATCGTGGGCGGGACTCTTCACCGGGGAGCTGTTTTTT.

This chain uses TRBV24-1 with TRBJ2-2, with D possibly being TRBD1 (5 bases). The CDR3 loop spans 14 amino acids. Trimming took 5 bases from V and 5 from J, leaving 11 bases between them. Looked up from germline, CDR1 is KGHDR and CDR2 is SFDVKD. In nucleotides, the CDR3 is TGTGCCACCAGTGCGCAGGGATGGACCGGGGAGCTGTTTTTT. Translation gives CATSAQGWTGELFF.

This clone was found many times. This chain joins TRBV25-1 and TRBJ2-2, with 7 nucleotides matching TRBD2. The CDR3 runs to 14 residues. V dropped 6 bases and J dropped 4; count of bases not matched to a gene: 5. Germline-derived CDR1 and CDR2 are MGHDK and SYGVNS. As DNA, the CDR3 is TGTGCCAGCAGGCGGGACTACCTCACCGGGGAGCTGTTTTTT. This gives the protein CASRRDYLTGELFF.

The chain joins TRBV6-1 to TRBJ1-1; D is possibly TRBD1 (5 bases). Germline V gene lookup returns CDR1 MNHNS and CDR2 SASEGT. Trimming cost V 3 bases and J 10 bases, with 18 bases left between them. The length of the CDR3 is 14 residues. The CDR3 DNA reads as TGTGCCAGCAGTGATCGGGAGGGGTTGACCGGAGCTTTCTTT. It yields the protein CASSDREGLTGAFF.

The chain joins TRBV3-1 (or the pseudogene TRBV3-2) to TRBJ1-6; D is possibly TRBD1 (6 bases). The V end was cut by 2 bases, the J end by 10 bases, with 9 bases between. The CDR3 is 13 residues long. Germline V gene data show CDR1 as LGHDT and CDR2 as YNNKEL (reference sequence). The CDR3 region is CASSQTGNSPLHF. Here the CDR3 DNA reads TGTGCCAGCAGCCAAACAGGGAACTCACCCCTCCACTTT.

The chain carries TRBV20-1 and TRBJ1-6; D might be TRBD1 (5 bases). In germline, CDR1 is DFQATT, CDR2 SNEGSKA (reference sequence). V lost 3 bases and J lost 13, with 13 bases in between. This CDR3 contains 12 residues. CDR3 nucleotide sequence: TGCAGTGCTAGTCAGCCCGGGGGTCCCCTCCACTTT. Protein: CSASQPGGPLHF.

The table lists this clone with a count of one. The J gene is TRBJ1-2, the V gene TRBV28, with D possibly matching TRBD1 (5 bases). There are 14 residues in the CDR3. V gave up 4 bases and J gave up 3 bases, with 12 bases separating them. The V gene's germline CDR1 is MDHEN and CDR2 SYDVKM. CDR3 region: CASSSSGAHYGYTF. The CDR3 nucleotides read TGTGCCAGCAGTTCATCTGGGGCCCACTATGGCTACACCTTC.

The chain couples TRBV14 to TRBJ1-6; TRBD1 is a possible D gene (5 bases). CDR3 length: 15 residues. V was trimmed by 4 bases and J by 9 bases, leaving 16 bases between them. From germline, CDR1 is SGHDN and CDR2 FVKESK. This CDR3 reads CASSRLNAGGSPLHF. In DNA form, the CDR3 reads TGTGCCAGCAGCCGTCTAAACGCCGGGGGTTCACCCCTCCACTTT.

A remark on this clone: A much bigger clone sits one base away, suggesting this may be a read error. Additional DNA sequences in this sample encode the identical CDR3. V is TRBV5-1 and J is TRBJ1-2; D is uncertain. The V gene's germline CDR1 is SGHRS and CDR2 YFSETQ. With 0 bases removed from V and 1 base from J, the gap between germline ends came to 4 bases. This CDR3 comprises 13 residues. The CDR3: CASSLDSNYGYTF. The CDR3 bases are TGCGCCAGCAGCTTGGACAGTAACTATGGCTACACCTTC.

This chain uses TRBV28 with TRBJ2-3; no clear D gene. CDR1 MDHEN and CDR2 SYDVKM come from the germline V gene. V was cut by 6 bases and J by 6 bases, with 19 bases left in between. The CDR3 covers 15 residues. CDR3 nucleotide sequence: TGTGCCAGCAGCCCCCCTGCACCGAATCGGGATACGCAGTATTTT. Protein sequence: CASSPPAPNRDTQYF.